Below, one T cell receptor (beta chain) is given with its context. The source of the sample is a study of cytomegalovirus exposure and HLA in healthy donors. 13 Jbeta primers and 60 Vbeta primers were used for the PCR. The protocol was immunoSEQ multiplex PCR, while the TCRdb copy is restricted to in-frame clones and leaves out a portion. The data show tens of thousands of clones, under 80% seen once. Trimming at V came to 4 bases and at J to 8 bases, leaving 11 bases not matched to a gene. The CDR3 totals 15 residues. Germline assignment: CDR1 LNHDA and CDR2 SQIVND (reference sequence). The V call is TRBV19, the J call TRBJ2-1; 7 bases are shared with TRBD1. The sequence came from a man between 60 and 70 years old in good health and CMV-seropositive. The sequencing sample was made of PBMCs. The CDR3 reads CASSTGFGTVDEQFF. The CDR3 bases are TGTGCCAGTAGTACCGGGTTCGGGACAGTCGATGAGCAGTTCTTC.